This paragraph reports one T cell receptor (beta chain). Its antigen is unidentified. Both TRBC1 and TRBC2 were covered by a beta constant-region primer of two equimolar oligonucleotides. The ligated cDNA underwent four PCR rounds using SP2 and nested alpha and beta constant-region primers. TCRdb re-called the UMI-ligation and nested PCR reads through MiXCR, storing one row per CDR3 protein. The data hold some 16,000 distinct CDR3 sequences, with just over 8.5% observed a single time. Separate alpha and beta amplification began at the second PCR step. The sample is drawn from a study of naive and memory T cell subsets. Study results and limitations: There was no ground truth to check naive and memory subset results. Activation and differentiation may alter RNA-based TCR counts. In naive cells, over 90% of TCR sequences were seen only once.

The sequenced sample was central memory CD8+ T cells from blood. This receptor was identified in a human donor in good health.

In DNA form, the CDR3 reads TGCAGTGCTAGCGTAGGGACCCAGTACTTC. Translated, it gives CSASVGTQYF. The chain couples TRBV20-1 to TRBJ2-5; D gene uncertain. V lost 3 bases to trimming and J lost 7 bases, with 6 bases between them. Per germline, CDR1 DFQATT and CDR2 SNEGSKA (reference sequence). The CDR3 runs to 10 residues.